These 11 T cell receptor beta chains were sequenced from one sample in a study of blood T cell repertoires in COVID-19 (dated by TCRdb to 2020 to 2021). The receptor library was made with the immunoSEQ multiplex PCR assay. Drawn from immuneACCESS, this table holds only the in-frame rearrangements with V and J called that TCRdb kept. Clones are partly lost; checked studies trace under half to an unresolved V gene and leave the rest unexplained. The sample table contains 150,000 to 200,000 clones; only one count was recorded for more than 85% of them. The ten largest account for 7% of the sample. The source material was peripheral blood. These receptors came from a woman aged 80 or over in a cohort sampled during active or convalescent COVID-19.

This CDR3 is CASSGQSSGNTIYF. For the CDR3, the DNA is TGTGCCAGCAGTGGACAGAGCTCTGGAAACACCATATATTTT. The V call is TRBV6-1, the J call TRBJ1-3; perhaps TRBD1 as D (5 bases). V was shortened by 4 bases and J by 0 bases, with 7 bases between the two germline ends. Germline V gene sequence: CDR1 MNHNS, CDR2 SASEGT. The CDR3 is 14 residues long.

The gene calls are TRBV11-2 and TRBJ1-2; TRBD1 is a possible D gene (6 bases). Germline CDR1 reads SGHAT; CDR2 reads FQNNGV. Trimming stripped 5 bases from V and 8 bases from J, with 18 bases between. The CDR3 is made up of 14 amino acids. CDR3 sequence reads: CASSQGTTSGGYTF. In DNA, the CDR3 is TGTGCCAGCAGCCAGGGGACTACCAGCGGAGGCTACACCTTC.

The chain combines TRBV5-1 with TRBJ1-6, with 8 bases aligning to TRBD1. J lost 10 bases, V lost 5 bases, and 14 bases had no gene match. CDR1 and CDR2 (germline): SGHRS, YFSETQ. The CDR3 spans 16 residues. In DNA form, the CDR3 reads TGCGCCAGCAGGCCCGACAGGGGTCAGAGGAGATCACCCCTCCACTTT. Protein product: CASRPDRGQRRSPLHF. The full variable domain, its missing parts supplied by reference TRBV5-1 and TRBJ1-6, is KAGVTQTPRYLIKTRGQQVTLSCSPISGHRSVSWYQQTPGQGLQFLFEYFSETQRNKGNFPGRFSGRQFSNSRSEMNVSTLELGDSALYLCASRPDRGQRRSPLHFGNGTRLTVT.

This clone was counted once. The J gene is TRBJ1-3, the V gene TRBV18; 7 bases line up with TRBD1. Germline values: CDR1 KGHSH, CDR2 LQKENI. This CDR3 has 15 amino acids. V gave up 4 bases and J gave up 1 base; unmatched junction bases: 4. The CDR3 DNA reads TGTGCCAGCTCACGGGAACAGGGGTCTGGAAACACCATATATTTT. Translated, it gives CASSREQGSGNTIYF.

The V call is TRBV7-8, the J call TRBJ2-2; maybe TRBD1 (6 bases). Trimming took 5 bases from V and 5 from J, leaving 12 bases between them. The germline CDR1 and CDR2 sequences are SGHVS and FQNEAQ. This CDR3 region has 14 residues. The CDR3 DNA sequence: TGTGCCAGCAGCCACTCAGGGGTTACCGGGGAGCTGTTTTTT. Its protein product is CASSHSGVTGELFF.

The chain carries TRBV25-1 and TRBJ1-5; TRBD1 is a possible D gene (5 bases). The V end lost 7 bases, the J end lost 5 bases, and 12 bases lay between the germline ends. Germline CDR1 is MGHDK and CDR2 is SYGVNS. The CDR3 loop spans 13 amino acids. The CDR3 is CASNDRLDQPQHF. The CDR3 DNA sequence: TGTGCCAGCAACGACAGACTGGATCAGCCCCAGCATTTT.

The chain is built from TRBV19 and TRBJ1-4; 9 nucleotides line up with TRBD1. V lost 8 bases, J lost 7 bases, and 8 bases stayed unmatched. The length of the CDR3 is 14 residues. The germline V gene has CDR1 LNHDA and CDR2 SQIVND (reference sequence). The CDR3 here is CASQHGTGSEKLFF. CDR3 bases: TGTGCCAGTCAACATGGGACAGGGAGTGAAAAACTGTTTTTT.

The chain is built from TRBV27 and TRBJ2-7; TRBD1 might be the D (6 bases). Trimming removed 5 bases at V and 2 bases at J, with 13 bases between. The length of the CDR3 is 14 residues. Germline assignment: CDR1 MNHEY and CDR2 SMNVEV (reference sequence). In nucleotides, the CDR3 is TGTGCCAGCAGTAGACAGGAGGTCCCCTACGAGCAGTACTTC. It translates to CASSRQEVPYEQYF.

The chain carries TRBV18 and TRBJ2-7, with 7 nucleotides matching TRBD1. CDR1 KGHSH and CDR2 LQKENI come from the germline V gene. V lost 3 bases, J lost 6 bases, and 2 bases stayed unmatched. The CDR3 is made up of 12 amino acids. The DNA of the CDR3 is TGTGCCAGCTCACCGACAGGGATCGAGCAGTACGTC. It is translated as CASSPTGIEQYV.

The rearrangement uses TRBV27 and TRBJ2-5, with 11 nucleotides matching TRBD1. Germline CDR1 is MNHEY and CDR2 is SMNVEV (reference sequence). The trim removed 5 bases at V and 2 bases at J, leaving 4 bases unmatched. This CDR3 region has 15 residues. Here the CDR3 DNA reads TGTGCCAGCAGTCCGGACAGGGGGCATCAAGAGACCCAGTACTTC. This translates into CASSPDRGHQETQYF.

This sequence joins TRBV19 and TRBJ2-7; D perhaps matches TRBD1 (7 bases). V lost 6 bases and J 0 bases, leaving 18 bases between the germline ends. CDR3 length equals 16 residues. CDR1 LNHDA and CDR2 SQIVND come from the germline V gene (reference sequence). The CDR3 DNA is TGTGCCAGTAGCAGATATGGAGGGGACAGCTCCTACGAGCAGTACTTC. Encoded protein: CASSRYGGDSSYEQYF.